The clone carrying this T cell receptor beta chain was counted once. Its antigen is currently unknown. The germline CDR1 and CDR2 sequences are DFQATT and SNEGSKA (reference sequence). Trimming at V came to 8 bases and at J to 3 bases, leaving 6 bases not matched to a gene. This CDR3 comprises 13 residues. The sample is drawn from a study of vaccination and CD4 T cells after COVID-19. Turning to the study itself: Diagnosis preceded the drawing of post-COVID samples by a median approximately 96 days (range 35 to 161).

The sample's treatment: roughly nine-day PBMC culture with coronavirus spike peptide pools or control peptides (ViraFEST assay). ViraFEST grew antigen-specific T cells using peptide pools, then sequenced TCRs. CD4+ T cells that had been cultured provided DNA sequenced with the Oncomine TCR Beta short-read assay. TCRdb reprocessed the PCR reads with MiXCR, giving one entry per CDR3 protein. The data contain approximately 15,000 distinct CDR3 sequences, under 75% of them singletons. The chain uses TRBV20-1 and TRBJ2-3; 9 bases align to TRBD2. The sequenced sample consisted of CD4+ T cells from blood, cultured in vitro. The source of this sequence is a human donor who had recovered from COVID-19. CDR3 sequence reads: CSLATSGTDTQYF. CDR3 coding DNA: TGCAGTCTCGCGACTAGCGGAACAGATACGCAGTATTTT.